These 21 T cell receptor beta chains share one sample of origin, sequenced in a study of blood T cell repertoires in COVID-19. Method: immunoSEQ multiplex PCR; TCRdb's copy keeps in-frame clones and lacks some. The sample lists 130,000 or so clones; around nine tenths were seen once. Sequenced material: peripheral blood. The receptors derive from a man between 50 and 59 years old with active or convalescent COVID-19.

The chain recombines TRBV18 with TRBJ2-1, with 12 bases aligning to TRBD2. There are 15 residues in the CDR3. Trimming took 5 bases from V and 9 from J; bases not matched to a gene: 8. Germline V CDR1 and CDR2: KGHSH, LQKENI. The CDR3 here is CASSYLAGGTVEQFF. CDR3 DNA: TGTGCCAGCTCATATCTAGCGGGAGGGACCGTTGAGCAGTTCTTC.

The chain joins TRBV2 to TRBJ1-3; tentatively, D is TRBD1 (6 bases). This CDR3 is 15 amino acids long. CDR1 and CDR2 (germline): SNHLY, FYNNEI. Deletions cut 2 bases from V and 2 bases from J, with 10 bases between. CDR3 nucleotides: TGTGCCAGCAGTGAAAGTAGGGGGACTGGAAACACCATATATTTT. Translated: CASSESRGTGNTIYF.

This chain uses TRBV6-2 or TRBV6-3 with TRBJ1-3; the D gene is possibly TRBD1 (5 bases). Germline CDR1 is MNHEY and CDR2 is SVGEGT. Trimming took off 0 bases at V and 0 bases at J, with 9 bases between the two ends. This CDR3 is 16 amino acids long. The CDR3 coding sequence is TGTGCCAGCAGTTACTCAAGGACAACCTCTGGAAACACCATATATTTT. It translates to CASSYSRTTSGNTIYF.

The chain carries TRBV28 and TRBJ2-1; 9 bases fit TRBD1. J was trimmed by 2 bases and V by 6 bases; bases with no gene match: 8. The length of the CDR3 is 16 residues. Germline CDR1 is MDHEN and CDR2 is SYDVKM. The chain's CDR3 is CASRHTGTGPYNEQFF. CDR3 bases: TGTGCCAGCAGACATACCGGGACAGGGCCCTACAATGAGCAGTTCTTC.

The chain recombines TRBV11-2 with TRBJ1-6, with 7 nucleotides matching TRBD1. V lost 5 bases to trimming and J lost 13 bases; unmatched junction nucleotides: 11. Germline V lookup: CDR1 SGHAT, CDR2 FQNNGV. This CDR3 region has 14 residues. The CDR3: CASSPGTDFRPLHF. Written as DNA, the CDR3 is TGTGCCAGCAGCCCCGGGACAGATTTTCGGCCCCTCCACTTT.

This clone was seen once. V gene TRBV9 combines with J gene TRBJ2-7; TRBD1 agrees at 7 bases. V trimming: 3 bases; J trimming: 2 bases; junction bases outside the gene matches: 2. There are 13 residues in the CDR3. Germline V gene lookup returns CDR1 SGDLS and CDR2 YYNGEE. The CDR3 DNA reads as TGTGCCAGCAGCGCAGGGGGAACCTACGAGCAGTACTTC. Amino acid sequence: CASSAGGTYEQYF.

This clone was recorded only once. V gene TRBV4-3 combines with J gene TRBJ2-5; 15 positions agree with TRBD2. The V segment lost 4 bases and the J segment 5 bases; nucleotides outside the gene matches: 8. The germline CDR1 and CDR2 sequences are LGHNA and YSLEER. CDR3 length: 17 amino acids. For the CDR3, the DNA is TGCGCCAGCAGCCCCGGACTAGCGGGGGGGCTGGGGGAGACCCAGTACTTC. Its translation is CASSPGLAGGLGETQYF.

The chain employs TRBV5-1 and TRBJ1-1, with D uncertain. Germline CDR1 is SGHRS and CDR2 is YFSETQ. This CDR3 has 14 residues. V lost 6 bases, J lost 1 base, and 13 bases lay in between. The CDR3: CASNLGQENTEAFF. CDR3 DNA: TGCGCCAGCAATCTTGGGCAGGAGAACACTGAAGCTTTCTTT. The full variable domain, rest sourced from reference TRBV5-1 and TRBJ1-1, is KAGVTQTPRYLIKTRGQQVTLSCSPISGHRSVSWYQQTPGQGLQFLFEYFSETQRNKGNFPGRFSGRQFSNSRSEMNVSTLELGDSALYLCASNLGQENTEAFFGQGTRLTVV.

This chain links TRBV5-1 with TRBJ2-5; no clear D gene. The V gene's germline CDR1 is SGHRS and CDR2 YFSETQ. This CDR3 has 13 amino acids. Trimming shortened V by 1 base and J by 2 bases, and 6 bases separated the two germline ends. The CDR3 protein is CASSLNRQETQYF. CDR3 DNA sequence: TGCGCCAGCAGCTTGAACAGACAAGAGACCCAGTACTTC.

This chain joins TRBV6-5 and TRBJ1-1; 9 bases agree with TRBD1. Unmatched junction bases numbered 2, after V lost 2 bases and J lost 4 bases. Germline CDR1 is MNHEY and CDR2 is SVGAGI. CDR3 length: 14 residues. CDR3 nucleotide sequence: TGTGCCAGCAGTTACGAGACAGGGGGCACTGAAGCTTTCTTT. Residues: CASSYETGGTEAFF.

CDR3 in amino acids: CASKEAGVQGPQHF. The CDR3 nucleotides are TGTGCCAGCAAAGAGGCAGGGGTCCAAGGGCCCCAGCATTTT. This chain links TRBV2 with TRBJ1-5; a weak D match, TRBD1 (6 bases). Germline assignment: CDR1 SNHLY and CDR2 FYNNEI. V was pared by 7 bases and J by 9 bases, with 19 bases between. CDR3 length: 14 residues.

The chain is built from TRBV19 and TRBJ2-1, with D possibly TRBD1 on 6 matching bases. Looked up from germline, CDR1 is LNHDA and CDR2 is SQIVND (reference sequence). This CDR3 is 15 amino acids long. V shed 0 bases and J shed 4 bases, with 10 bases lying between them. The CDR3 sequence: CASSIDGGGYNEQFF. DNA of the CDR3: TGTGCCAGTAGTATAGATGGGGGCGGGTACAATGAGCAGTTCTTC. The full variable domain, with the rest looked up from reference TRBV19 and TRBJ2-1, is DGGITQSPKYLFRKEGQNVTLSCEQNLNHDAMYWYRQDPGQGLRLIYYSQIVNDFQKGDIAEGYSVSREKKESFPLTVTSAQKNPTAFYLCASSIDGGGYNEQFFGPGTRLTVL.

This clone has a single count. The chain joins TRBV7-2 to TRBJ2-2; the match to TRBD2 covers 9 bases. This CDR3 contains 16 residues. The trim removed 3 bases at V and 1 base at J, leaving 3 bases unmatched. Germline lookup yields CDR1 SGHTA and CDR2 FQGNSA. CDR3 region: CASSFPSGVNTGELFF. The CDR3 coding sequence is TGTGCCAGCAGCTTTCCTAGCGGGGTGAACACCGGGGAGCTGTTTTTT.

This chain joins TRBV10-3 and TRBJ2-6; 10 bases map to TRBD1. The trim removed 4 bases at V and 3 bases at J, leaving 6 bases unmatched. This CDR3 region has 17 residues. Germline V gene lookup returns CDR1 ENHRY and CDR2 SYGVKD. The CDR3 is CAISGDRGSNGANVLTF. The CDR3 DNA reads TGTGCCATCAGTGGGGACAGGGGATCGAATGGGGCCAACGTCCTGACTTTC.

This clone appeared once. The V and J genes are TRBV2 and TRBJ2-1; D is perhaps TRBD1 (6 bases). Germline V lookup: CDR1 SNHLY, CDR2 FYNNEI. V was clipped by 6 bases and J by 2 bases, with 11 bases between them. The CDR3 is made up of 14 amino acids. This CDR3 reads CASSGRTAYNEQFF. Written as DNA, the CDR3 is TGTGCCAGCAGCGGCCGGACAGCCTACAATGAGCAGTTCTTC. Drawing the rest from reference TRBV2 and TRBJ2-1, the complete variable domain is EPEVTQTPSHQVTQMGQEVILRCVPISNHLYFYWYRQILGQKVEFLVSFYNNEISEKSEIFDDQFSVERPDGSNFTLKIRSTKLEDSAMYFCASSGRTAYNEQFFGPGTRLTVL.

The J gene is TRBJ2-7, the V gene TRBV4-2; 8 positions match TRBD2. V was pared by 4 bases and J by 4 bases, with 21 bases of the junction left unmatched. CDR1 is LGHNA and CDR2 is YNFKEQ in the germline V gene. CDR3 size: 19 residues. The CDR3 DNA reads TGTGCCAGCAGCCCAGACGCGGTAGCGGGGCCCCCAAAAGGGTACGAGCAGTACTTC. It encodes CASSPDAVAGPPKGYEQYF.

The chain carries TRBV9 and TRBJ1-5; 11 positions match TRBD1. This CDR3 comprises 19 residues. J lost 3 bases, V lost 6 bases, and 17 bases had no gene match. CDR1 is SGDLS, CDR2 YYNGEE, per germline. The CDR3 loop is CASTGQGATDEPVNQPQHF. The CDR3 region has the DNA TGTGCCAGCACCGGACAGGGGGCGACTGATGAGCCGGTCAATCAGCCCCAGCATTTT.

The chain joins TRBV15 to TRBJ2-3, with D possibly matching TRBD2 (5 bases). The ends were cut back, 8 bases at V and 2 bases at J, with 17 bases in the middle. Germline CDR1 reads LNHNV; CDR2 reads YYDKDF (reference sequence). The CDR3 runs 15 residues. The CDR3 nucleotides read TGTGCCACCCTCGGGGTTGGGTCCCCCACAGATACGCAGTATTTT. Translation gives CATLGVGSPTDTQYF.

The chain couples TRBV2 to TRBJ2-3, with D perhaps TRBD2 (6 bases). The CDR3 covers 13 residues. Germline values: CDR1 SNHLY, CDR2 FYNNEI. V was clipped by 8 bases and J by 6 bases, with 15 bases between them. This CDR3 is CASQGSGADTQYF. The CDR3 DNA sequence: TGTGCCAGCCAGGGTAGCGGAGCGGATACGCAGTATTTT. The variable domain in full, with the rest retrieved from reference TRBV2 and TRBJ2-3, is EPEVTQTPSHQVTQMGQEVILRCVPISNHLYFYWYRQILGQKVEFLVSFYNNEISEKSEIFDDQFSVERPDGSNFTLKIRSTKLEDSAMYFCASQGSGADTQYFGPGTRLTVL.

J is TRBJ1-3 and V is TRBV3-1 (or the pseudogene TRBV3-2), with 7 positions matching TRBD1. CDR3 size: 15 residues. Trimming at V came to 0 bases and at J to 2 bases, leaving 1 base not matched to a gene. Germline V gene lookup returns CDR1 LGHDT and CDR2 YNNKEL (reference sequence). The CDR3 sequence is CASSQDRGAGNTIYF. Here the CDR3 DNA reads TGTGCCAGCAGCCAAGACAGGGGGGCTGGAAACACCATATATTTT.

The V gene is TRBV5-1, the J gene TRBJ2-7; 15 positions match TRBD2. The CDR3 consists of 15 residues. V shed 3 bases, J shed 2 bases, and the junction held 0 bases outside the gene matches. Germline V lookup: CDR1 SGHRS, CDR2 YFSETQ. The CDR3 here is CASSWTSGGAYEQYF. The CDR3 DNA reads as TGCGCCAGCAGCTGGACTAGCGGGGGGGCCTACGAGCAGTACTTC.